These 17 T cell receptor beta chains were sequenced from one sample in a study of control samples from healthy donors and cancer patients. Assay: immunoSEQ multiplex PCR; the TCRdb copy retains only in-frame clones and omits some. In the table there are 95,000 to 130,000 clones, more than 75% of which are singletons. The sequenced sample was blood. These receptors all stem from a woman aged 70-85 years in good health.

The chain joins TRBV7-8 to TRBJ2-7, with TRBD1 matching over 8 bases. The germline CDR1 and CDR2 sequences are SGHVS and FQNEAQ. This CDR3 region has 17 residues. V lost 5 bases to trimming and J lost 0 bases; unmatched junction nucleotides: 12. CDR3 bases: TGTGCCAGCAGCCTGGGGACAGGCCTCGGGAGCTCCTACGAGCAGTACTTC. Translating it yields CASSLGTGLGSSYEQYF.

The chain recombines TRBV5-1 with TRBJ1-5; D unclear. Deletions cut 2 bases from V and 5 bases from J, with 11 bases between. Germline-derived CDR1 and CDR2 are SGHRS and YFSETQ. The CDR3 is 14 amino acids. For the CDR3, the DNA is TGCGCCAGCAGCTTAGGGTCAGGAGATCAGCCCCAGCATTTT. Residues: CASSLGSGDQPQHF.

This sequence joins TRBV11-2 and TRBJ2-1; TRBD1 is a possible D gene (5 bases). Germline V gene data show CDR1 as SGHAT and CDR2 as FQNNGV. This CDR3 has 12 residues. V dropped 5 bases and J dropped 7 bases, with 9 bases sitting between them. As DNA, the CDR3 is TGTGCCAGCAGCCTGGACAATAATGAGCAGTTCTTC. It is translated as CASSLDNNEQFF.

This rearrangement joins TRBV30 to TRBJ1-1; 11 positions match TRBD1. Germline CDR1 reads GTSNPN; CDR2 reads SVGIG (reference sequence). The CDR3 contains 17 residues. V shed 3 bases, J shed 1 base, and the junction held 10 bases outside the gene matches. The CDR3 region is CAWSEPDRGRGNTEAFF. The CDR3 nucleotides are TGTGCCTGGAGCGAACCGGACAGGGGGCGCGGGAACACTGAAGCTTTCTTT.

The rearrangement links TRBV14 to TRBJ2-4; 9 nucleotides agree with TRBD1. In germline, CDR1 is SGHDN, CDR2 FVKESK. The CDR3 is 16 residues long. V shed 2 bases, J shed 5 bases, and the junction held 7 bases outside the gene matches. The CDR3 protein is CASSQLRGQGENIQYF. Written as DNA, the CDR3 is TGTGCCAGCAGCCAATTAAGGGGACAGGGTGAAAACATTCAGTACTTC.

The J gene is TRBJ1-5, the V gene TRBV5-1; tentative D call: TRBD1 (5 bases). Germline lookup yields CDR1 SGHRS and CDR2 YFSETQ. The CDR3 is 14 residues long. Trimming removed 3 bases from V and 1 base from J, with 8 bases in between. This CDR3 reads CASSSGPSNQPQHF. CDR3 bases: TGCGCCAGCAGCTCGGGACCGAGCAATCAGCCCCAGCATTTT.

The V call is TRBV3-1 (or the pseudogene TRBV3-2), the J call TRBJ2-3; 9 nucleotides line up with TRBD2. The germline V gene has CDR1 LGHDT and CDR2 YNNKEL (reference sequence). The CDR3 spans 18 residues. J was trimmed by 3 bases and V by 0 bases; bases with no gene match: 10. CDR3 amino acids: CASSQDFGGGAGTDTQYF. The CDR3, as DNA: TGTGCCAGCAGCCAAGACTTCGGCGGGGGGGCAGGTACAGATACGCAGTATTTT.

This chain links TRBV7-3 with TRBJ2-1; unclear D gene. CDR1 is SGHTA and CDR2 is FQGTGA in the germline V gene. The CDR3 consists of 13 residues. Trimming removed 3 bases from V and 4 bases from J, with 7 bases in between. CDR3 bases: TGTGCCAGCAGCTTTGACCAGTACAATGAGCAGTTCTTC. Translation gives CASSFDQYNEQFF. Filled out from reference TRBV7-3 and TRBJ2-1, the complete variable domain reads GAGVSQTPSNKVTEKGKYVELRCDPISGHTALYWYRQSLGQGPEFLIYFQGTGAADDSGLPNDRFFAVRPEGSVSTLKIQRTERGDSAVYLCASSFDQYNEQFFGPGTRLTVL.

This sequence joins TRBV19 and TRBJ2-1; 8 nucleotides align to TRBD2. The CDR3 totals 15 residues. Trimming cost V 3 bases and J 0 bases; bases outside gene matches: 1. Germline V gene sequence: CDR1 LNHDA, CDR2 SQIVND (reference sequence). CDR3 in DNA: TGTGCCAGTAGTATTCGGGGGGGCTCCTACAATGAGCAGTTCTTC. Protein: CASSIRGGSYNEQFF. The variable domain in full, with the rest retrieved from reference TRBV19 and TRBJ2-1, is DGGITQSPKYLFRKEGQNVTLSCEQNLNHDAMYWYRQDPGQGLRLIYYSQIVNDFQKGDIAEGYSVSREKKESFPLTVTSAQKNPTAFYLCASSIRGGSYNEQFFGPGTRLTVL.

This clone is a singleton in its sample. CDR3 residues: CASSLSPPNTEAFF. The CDR3 DNA reads TGCGCCAGCAGCTTGTCCCCGCCGAACACTGAAGCTTTCTTT. V gene TRBV5-1 combines with J gene TRBJ1-1, with D uncertain. Germline V CDR1 and CDR2: SGHRS, YFSETQ. V was trimmed by 1 base and J by 1 base, leaving 8 bases between them. This CDR3 has 14 amino acids.

The V call is TRBV19, the J call TRBJ1-6; 9 nucleotides agree with TRBD1. This CDR3 spans 13 amino acids. Trimming at V came to 6 bases and at J to 8 bases, leaving 2 bases not matched to a gene. Germline V gives CDR1 LNHDA, CDR2 SQIVND (reference sequence). The CDR3 here is CASSRTGDSPLHF. CDR3 bases: TGTGCCAGTAGCAGGACAGGGGATTCACCCCTCCACTTT.

The chain employs TRBV18 and TRBJ2-3; D is ambiguous. Germline V gene lookup returns CDR1 KGHSH and CDR2 LQKENI. V lost 6 bases to trimming and J lost 6 bases, with 13 bases between them. This CDR3 region has 13 residues. The CDR3 spells CASSPTVGDTQYF. The DNA of the CDR3 is TGTGCCAGCTCTCCTACGGTGGGTGATACGCAGTATTTT. The full variable domain, rest sourced from reference TRBV18 and TRBJ2-3, is NAGVMQNPRHLVRRRGQEARLRCSPMKGHSHVYWYRQLPEEGLKFMVYLQKENIIDESGMPKERFSAEFPKEGPSILRIQQVVRGDSAAYFCASSPTVGDTQYFGPGTRLTVL.

This clone was picked up one time. The rearrangement joins TRBV5-1 to TRBJ1-6, with 9 bases that match TRBD1. This CDR3 contains 15 residues. Germline assignment: CDR1 SGHRS and CDR2 YFSETQ. Germline trimming cut 1 base from V and 8 bases from J; bases unmatched to any gene: 4. The CDR3, as DNA: TGCGCCAGCAGCTTGCGACAGGGGGATGATTCACCCCTCCACTTT. It translates to CASSLRQGDDSPLHF.

This chain links TRBV21-1 with TRBJ2-1; the table gives TRBD1 as D, unverified against the DNA. TRBV21-1 is noted as a pseudogene. CDR3 length: 17 amino acids. The CDR3 DNA sequence: TGTGCCAGCAGCAATCTCCGGGACAGGGAGTTATACAATGAGCAGTTCTTC. Residues: CASSNLRDRELYNEQFF.

CDR3 amino acids: CASSPQGSGNTIYF. CDR3 coding DNA: TGTGCCAGCAGTCCACAGGGATCTGGAAACACCATATATTTT. The rearrangement links TRBV27 to TRBJ1-3, with D possibly being TRBD1 (6 bases). Germline CDR1 is MNHEY and CDR2 is SMNVEV (reference sequence). The CDR3 is 14 residues long. V gave up 5 bases and J gave up 1 base, with 9 bases separating them.

This chain joins TRBV6-6 and TRBJ1-5, with 11 bases identical to TRBD1. Per the germline V gene, CDR1 is MNHNY and CDR2 is SVGAGI (reference sequence). The CDR3 contains 15 residues. V shed 6 bases and J 3 bases; nucleotides not matched to a gene: 4. The CDR3 bases are TGTGCCAGCAGAAGGGGACAGGGGGTCAATCAGCCCCAGCATTTT. Translated: CASRRGQGVNQPQHF.

This clone appeared once. The chain is built from TRBV7-2 and TRBJ1-3; 8 positions match TRBD1. Unmatched junction bases numbered 8, after V lost 6 bases and J lost 1 base. Looked up from germline, CDR1 is SGHTA and CDR2 is FQGNSA. This CDR3 is 16 amino acids long. DNA for the CDR3: TGTGCCAGCAGTCCCCGGGACAGGAGTTCTGGAAACACCATATATTTT. Amino acids: CASSPRDRSSGNTIYF. The whole variable domain, filled in from reference TRBV7-2 and TRBJ1-3, reads GAGVSQSPSNKVTEKGKDVELRCDPISGHTALYWYRQSLGQGLEFLIYFQGNSAPDKSGLPSDRFSAERTGGSVSTLTIQRTQQEDSAVYLCASSPRDRSSGNTIYFGEGSWLTVV.